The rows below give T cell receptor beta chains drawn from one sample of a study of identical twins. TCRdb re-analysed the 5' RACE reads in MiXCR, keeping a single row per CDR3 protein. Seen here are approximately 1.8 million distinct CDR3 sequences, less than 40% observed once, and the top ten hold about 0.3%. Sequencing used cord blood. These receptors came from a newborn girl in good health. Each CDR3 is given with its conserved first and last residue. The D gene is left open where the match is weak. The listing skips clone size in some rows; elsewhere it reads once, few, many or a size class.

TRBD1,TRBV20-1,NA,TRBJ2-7,CSARSLFSGTDYEQYF,TGCAGTGCTAGATCCTTATTTTCCGGGACAGACTACGAGCAGTACTTC
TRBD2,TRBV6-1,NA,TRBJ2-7,CASRSSGPTYEQCF,TGTGCCAGCAGGTCTAGCGGGCCCACCTACGAGCAGTGCTTC
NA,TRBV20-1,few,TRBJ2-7,CSASGGQLYEQYF,TGCAGTGCTAGCGGAGGACAGCTTTACGAGCAGTACTTC
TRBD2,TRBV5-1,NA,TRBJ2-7,CASGGAGDPYNEQYF,TGCGCCAGCGGGGGAGCGGGAGATCCCTACAATGAGCAGTACTTC
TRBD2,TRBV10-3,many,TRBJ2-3,CAISLAGGLEFTDTQYF,TGTGCCATCAGTCTAGCGGGAGGGCTCGAATTCACAGATACGCAGTATTTT
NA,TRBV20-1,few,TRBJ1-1,CSARSPGPRKGWTEAFF,TGCAGTGCTAGATCTCCGGGCCCCCGGAAAGGTTGGACTGAAGCTTTCTTT
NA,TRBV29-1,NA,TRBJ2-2,CSDPWTLNTGELFF,TGCAGCGACCCCTGGACACTGAACACCGGGGAGCTGTTTTTT
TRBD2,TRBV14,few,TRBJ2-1,CASSRFTGTRRNEQFF,TGTGCCAGCAGCCGATTCACCGGGACTAGGCGCAATGAGCAGTTCTTC
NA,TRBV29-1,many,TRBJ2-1,CSVYPYNEQFF,TGCAGCGTGTATCCGTACAATGAGCAGTTCTTC
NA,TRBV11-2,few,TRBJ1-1,CASSTGTRYGAFF,TGTGCCAGCAGCACCGGGACAAGGTACGGAGCTTTCTTT
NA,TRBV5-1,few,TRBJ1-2,CASSSGQSRLSYGYTF,TGCGCCAGCAGCTCGGGACAATCCCGTCTAAGCTATGGCTACACCTTC
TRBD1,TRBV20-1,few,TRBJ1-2,CSATTSDRGGGYTF,TGCAGTGCTACTACATCTGACAGGGGGGGGGGCTACACCTTC
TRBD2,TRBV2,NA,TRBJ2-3,CASRVTSASTDTQYF,TGTGCCAGCAGAGTAACTAGCGCCAGCACAGATACGCAGTATTTT
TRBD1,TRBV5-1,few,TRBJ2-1,CASSWGDRGLYNEQFF,TGCGCCAGCAGCTGGGGGGACAGGGGGCTCTACAATGAGCAGTTCTTC
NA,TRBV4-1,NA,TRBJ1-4,CASSQATGNEKLFF,TGCGCCAGCAGCCAAGCGACAGGAAATGAAAAACTGTTTTTT
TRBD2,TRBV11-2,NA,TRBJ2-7,CASTPFGSGVYNEQYF,TGTGCCAGCACCCCGTTTGGTAGCGGGGTTTACAATGAGCAGTACTTC